This TCR beta chain is from a study of T cell responses to AZD1222 COVID-19 vaccine. Study at large: Timing groups of about 4 and about 12 weeks for second doses were pooled.

Study results and caveats: With two AZD1222 doses given, Spike-specific TCR breadth and depth both rose. A mostly white British donor set with more females was recruited, and clonal diversity was possibly underestimated.

Germline CDR1 and CDR2: SGHAT and FQDESV (reference sequence). CDR3 length: 15 residues. Germline trimming cut 5 bases from V and 8 bases from J; bases unmatched to any gene: 10. Here immunoSEQ multiplex PCR was the method, and the copy in TCRdb shows in-frame clones only, minus some. The sample includes some 120,000 clones, about 94% seen only once; the top ten take 0.9% to 0.95%. This clone was observed a handful of times. Antigen unknown. Sequencing used peripheral blood, obtained on day 0 of AZD1222 vaccination. This TCR was sampled from an adult in good health. This chain joins TRBV11-1 and TRBJ2-1; 9 nucleotides match TRBD1. The CDR3 region has the DNA TGTGCCAGCAGCCTGGGACAGGGTGAGAGGGATGAGCAGTTCTTC. It encodes CASSLGQGERDEQFF.